This T cell receptor beta chain was sequenced for a study of blood T cell repertoires in COVID-19. The overall study: There were acute and convalescent COVID-19 samples, and they came from the United States, Italy and Spain.

CDR3 length equals 13 residues. With 3 bases removed from V and 6 bases from J, the gap between germline ends came to 8 bases. Germline V gives CDR1 SGHNT, CDR2 YENEEA. Under the authors' procedure: Quantification of nucleated cells was approximated via reference gene primer amplification. TCRdb keeps only in-frame clones here, not all; method: immunoSEQ multiplex PCR. For V, J and clone size, that table is used; D and trimming come from the DNA. Found here are about 230,000 clones, 80% to 90% of them singletons; the top ten hold about 5.7%. Sequencing was done on a sample of peripheral blood. The source of this sequence is a man aged 80 or over with acute or convalescent COVID-19. The chain combines TRBV11-3 with TRBJ2-2; D remains ambiguous. Written as DNA, the CDR3 is TGTGCCAGCAGCTTTTTCCCCTCCGGGGAGCTGTTTTTT. Translating it yields CASSFFPSGELFF.